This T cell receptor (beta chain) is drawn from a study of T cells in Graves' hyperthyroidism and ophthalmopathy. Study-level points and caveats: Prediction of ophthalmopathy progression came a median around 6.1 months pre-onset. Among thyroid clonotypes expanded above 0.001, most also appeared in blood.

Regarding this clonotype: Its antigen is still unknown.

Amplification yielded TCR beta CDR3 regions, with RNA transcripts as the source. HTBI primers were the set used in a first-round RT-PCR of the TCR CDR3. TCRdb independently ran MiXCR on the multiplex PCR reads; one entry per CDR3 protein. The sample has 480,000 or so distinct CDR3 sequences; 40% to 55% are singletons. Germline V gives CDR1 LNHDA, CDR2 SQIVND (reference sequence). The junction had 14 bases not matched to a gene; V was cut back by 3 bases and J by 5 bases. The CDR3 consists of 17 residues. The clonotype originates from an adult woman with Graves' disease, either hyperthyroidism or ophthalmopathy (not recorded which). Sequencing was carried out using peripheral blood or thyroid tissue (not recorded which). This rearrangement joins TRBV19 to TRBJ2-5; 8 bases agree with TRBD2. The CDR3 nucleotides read TGTGCCAGTAGTATCTCCTCCAGGACCGCTAGCGGGGAGACCCAGTACTTC. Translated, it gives CASSISSRTASGETQYF.